This entry lists 8 T cell receptor beta chains sequenced from one sample in a study of radiation and T cells in renal cell carcinoma. Regarding time point: blood 2 weeks post-SBRT. Indicated treatment: 15 Gy SBRT to primary tumor, nephrectomy 4 weeks later. The repertoire was sequenced with immunoSEQ multiplex PCR; TCRdb's copy has only in-frame clones and lacks some. Of some 120,000 clones in the sample, around four fifths were seen once. Sequences were derived from blood, sampled from a patient whose treatment included radiotherapy and nephrectomy. The receptors were sampled from a woman aged 55-69 years with renal cell carcinoma.

The J gene is TRBJ2-2, the V gene TRBV9; D may correspond to TRBD1 or TRBD2 (6 bases each). V lost 2 bases and J 5 bases, leaving 10 bases between the germline ends. CDR3 size: 14 residues. From germline, CDR1 is SGDLS and CDR2 YYNGEE. CDR3 bases: TGTGCCAGCAGCGTCGGAGGGGGAACCGGGGAGCTGTTTTTT. It specifies CASSVGGGTGELFF.

V gene TRBV7-9 combines with J gene TRBJ1-5, with a weak D call TRBD1 (5 bases). This CDR3 region has 13 residues. V shed 4 bases and J shed 4 bases, with 8 bases lying between them. Germline V gene lookup returns CDR1 SEHNR and CDR2 FQNEAQ (reference sequence). The CDR3 DNA reads TGTGCCAGCAGCTCGCAGGGAAATCAGCCCCAGCATTTT. This translates into CASSSQGNQPQHF.

CDR3 coding DNA: TGTGCCACCTCACCCCCCGGGCAGGGGGCAAATACGCAGTATTTT. Amino acid sequence: CATSPPGQGANTQYF. The J gene is TRBJ2-3, the V gene TRBV25-1; 8 positions agree with TRBD1. Germline CDR1 reads MGHDK; CDR2 reads SYGVNS. CDR3 length: 15 residues. V was clipped by 10 bases and J by 7 bases; unmatched bases: 16.

The V gene is TRBV19, the J gene TRBJ1-5; 9 bases map to TRBD1. Losses at the gene ends were 6 bases for V and 2 bases for J; bases not matched to a gene: 5. The CDR3 contains 15 residues. CDR1 LNHDA and CDR2 SQIVND come from the germline V gene (reference sequence). CDR3 amino acids: CASRRDRVGNQPQHF. CDR3 sequence (DNA): TGTGCCAGTAGAAGGGACAGGGTGGGCAATCAGCCCCAGCATTTT.

The chain recombines TRBV5-1 with TRBJ1-5; 9 nucleotides line up with TRBD1. Germline V gene sequence: CDR1 SGHRS, CDR2 YFSETQ. J lost 5 bases, V lost 3 bases, and 0 bases had no gene match. CDR3 length: 13 amino acids. The CDR3: CASSWDRDQPQHF. CDR3 DNA: TGCGCCAGCAGCTGGGACAGGGATCAGCCCCAGCATTTT.

Remarks on this clone: At one boundary the junction diverges from the germline segment, which might be a read error. The chain employs TRBV19 and TRBJ2-3; 13 bases are a match to TRBD2. The V gene's germline CDR1 is LNHDA and CDR2 SQIVND (reference sequence). The length of the CDR3 is 12 residues. This chain's CDR3 is CASSTPGLAGHF. In DNA form, the CDR3 reads TGTGCCAGTAGTACTCCGGGACTAGCGGGACATTTT.

V is TRBV7-3 and J is TRBJ2-1; TRBD2 matches at 14 bases. The CDR3 loop spans 16 amino acids. V trimming: 5 bases; J trimming: 10 bases; junction bases outside the gene matches: 10. From germline, CDR1 is SGHTA and CDR2 FQGTGA. The CDR3 sequence is CASSPMGLAGVGEQFF. CDR3 DNA sequence: TGTGCCAGCAGCCCCATGGGACTAGCGGGAGTAGGCGAGCAGTTCTTC.

The V gene is TRBV28, the J gene TRBJ2-7, with 10 nucleotides matching TRBD1. Germline lookup yields CDR1 MDHEN and CDR2 SYDVKM. This CDR3 contains 16 residues. Trimming at V came to 5 bases and at J to 0 bases, leaving 7 bases not matched to a gene. The CDR3 DNA reads TGTGCCAGCAGTAATGAGGACAGGGGGATCTCCTACGAGCAGTACTTC. Translation: CASSNEDRGISYEQYF.